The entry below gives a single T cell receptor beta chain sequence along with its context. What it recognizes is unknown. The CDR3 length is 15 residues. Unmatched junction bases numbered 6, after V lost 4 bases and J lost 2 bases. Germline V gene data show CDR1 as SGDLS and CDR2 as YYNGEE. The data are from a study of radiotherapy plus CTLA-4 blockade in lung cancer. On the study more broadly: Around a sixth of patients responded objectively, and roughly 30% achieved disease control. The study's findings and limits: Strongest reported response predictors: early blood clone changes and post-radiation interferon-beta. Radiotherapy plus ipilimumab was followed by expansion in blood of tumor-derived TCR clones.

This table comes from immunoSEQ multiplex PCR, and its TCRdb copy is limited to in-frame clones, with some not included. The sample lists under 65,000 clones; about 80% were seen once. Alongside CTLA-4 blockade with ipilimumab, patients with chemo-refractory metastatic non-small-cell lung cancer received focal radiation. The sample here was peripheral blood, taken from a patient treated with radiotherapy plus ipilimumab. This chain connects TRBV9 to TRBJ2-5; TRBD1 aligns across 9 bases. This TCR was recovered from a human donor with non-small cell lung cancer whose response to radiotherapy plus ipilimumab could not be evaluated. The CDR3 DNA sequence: TGTGCCAGCAGCCTTGGGACAGGGAGACAAGAGACCCAGTACTTC. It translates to CASSLGTGRQETQYF.